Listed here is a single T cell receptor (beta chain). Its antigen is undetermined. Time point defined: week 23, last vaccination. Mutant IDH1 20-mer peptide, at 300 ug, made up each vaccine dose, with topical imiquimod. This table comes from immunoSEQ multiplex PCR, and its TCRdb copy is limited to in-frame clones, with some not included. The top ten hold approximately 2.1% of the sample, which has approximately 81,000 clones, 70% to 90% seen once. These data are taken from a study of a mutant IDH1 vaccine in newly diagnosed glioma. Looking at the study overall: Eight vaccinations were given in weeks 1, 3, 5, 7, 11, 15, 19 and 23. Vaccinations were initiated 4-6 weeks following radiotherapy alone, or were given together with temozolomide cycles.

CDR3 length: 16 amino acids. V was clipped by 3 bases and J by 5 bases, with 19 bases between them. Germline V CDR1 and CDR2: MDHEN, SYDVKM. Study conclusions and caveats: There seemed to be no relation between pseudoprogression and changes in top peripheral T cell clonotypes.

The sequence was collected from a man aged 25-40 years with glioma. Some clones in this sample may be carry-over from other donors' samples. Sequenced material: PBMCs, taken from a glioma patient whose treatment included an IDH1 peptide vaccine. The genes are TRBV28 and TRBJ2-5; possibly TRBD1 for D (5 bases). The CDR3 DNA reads TGTGCCAGCAGTTTTCTCGAAGGGCAGGGTGGCGAGACCCAGTACTTC. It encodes CASSFLEGQGGETQYF.